This T cell receptor beta chain was profiled in a study of shared clonotypes between healthy human individuals. This CDR3 spans 16 amino acids. Germline V gives CDR1 MGHDK, CDR2 SYGVNS. Trimming took 5 bases from V and 7 from J; bases not matched to a gene: 7. The assay was immunoSEQ multiplex PCR, and TCRdb's table has in-frame clones only and misses some. The top ten clones hold 0.4% to 0.45% of a sample with about 1.5 million clones, approximately 98% of them seen once. The TCR comes from a man aged 25-40 years in good health. The chain employs TRBV25-1 and TRBJ2-2; 13 positions match TRBD2. Material: naive CD4+ T cells sorted from blood. As to subset: CD45RA+ positively selected. The CDR3 region has the DNA TGTGCCAGCAGTCGGACTAGCGGGAGAGGTGGCGGGGAGCTGTTTTTT. This encodes CASSRTSGRGGGELFF.